The rows below give T cell receptor beta chains drawn from one sample of a study of technical replicates of blood from a handful of donors. Some clones are missing from TCRdb's copy, which holds only in-frame ones; the method was immunoSEQ multiplex PCR. Here the sample spans 75,000 to 95,000 clones, about 90% being singletons. Material for sequencing was T cells isolated from PBMCs. These receptors were taken from a human donor in good health. Both conserved end residues are part of each CDR3. The order of the fields is CDR3 length, V gene, J gene, D gene, clone size, CDR3 DNA, CDR3 protein. The D gene is left open where the match is weak. A clone size is listed for some rows: how often the clone was seen (once, few, many), or a class if it is expanded.

20,TRBV19,TRBJ1-3,.,.,TGTGCCAGTAGTATGTGGTATCTGGTGGGCAGCCACAGCTCTGGAAACACCATATATTTT,CASSMWYLVGSHSSGNTIYF
14,TRBV18,TRBJ1-5,.,many,TGTGCCAGCTCACCAGAGGCTAGCAATCAGCCCCAGCATTTT,CASSPEASNQPQHF
13,TRBV15,TRBJ2-1,.,.,TGTGCCACCAGGGATTCCTACAGGGAGGGGCAGTTCTTC,CATRDSYREGQFF
15,TRBV11-3,TRBJ2-3,.,.,TGTGCCAGCAGCTTAGTTCTTGTGAGCACAGATACGCAGTATTTT,CASSLVLVSTDTQYF
14,TRBV7-9,TRBJ1-2,.,.,TGTGCCAGCAGTTTGGGGGCCACCCCCTATGGCTACACCTTC,CASSLGATPYGYTF
15,TRBV5-1,TRBJ2-1,TRBD2,.,TGCGCCAGCAGCCCTGGACTAGAAAGATACAATGAGCAGTTCTTC,CASSPGLERYNEQFF
14,TRBV11-2,TRBJ2-1,.,.,TGTGCCAGCAGCTTAGGGGGGCCAGTCAATGAGCAGTTCTTC,CASSLGGPVNEQFF
15,TRBV4-1,TRBJ1-5,TRBD1,.,TGCGCCAGCAGCGCTCGACAGGGGAGTGATCAGCCCCAGCATTTT,CASSARQGSDQPQHF
20,TRBV4-2,TRBJ2-2,.,.,TGTGCCAGCAGCCAAGATATCGGCGCGGGGCCGAACGTGGGCACCGGGGAGCTGTTTTTT,CASSQDIGAGPNVGTGELFF
14,TRBV7-2,TRBJ2-7,.,.,TGTGCCAGCGGATCTCGGACTTCCTCCTACGAGCAGTACTTC,CASGSRTSSYEQYF
17,TRBV4-1,TRBJ1-1,.,once,TGCGCCAGCAGCCAACTAAGAGACAGGAGAAGAACACTTGGGGCTTTCTTT,CASSQLRDRRRTLGAFF
15,TRBV18,TRBJ2-7,TRBD2,.,TGTGCCAGCTCACCATTCGGGGGGGGGTCCTACGAGCAGTACTTC,CASSPFGGGSYEQYF
13,TRBV7-9,TRBJ1-5,.,.,TGTGCCAGCAGCTTAAAGGGGGATCAGCCCCGGCATTTT,CASSLKGDQPRHF
13,TRBV19,TRBJ1-5,.,.,TGTGCCAGTAGGAGGGGGAGCAATCAGCCCCAGCATTTT,CASRRGSNQPQHF
16,TRBV9,TRBJ2-3,.,.,TGTGCCAGCAGCGTATTGGCCAGGGGCATCCCAGATACGCAGTATTTT,CASSVLARGIPDTQYF
16,TRBV19,TRBJ1-5,.,.,TGTGCCAGTAGTAGAACTTCCAGGGGTTGGAATCAGCCCCAGCATTTT,CASSRTSRGWNQPQHF
15,TRBV7-9,TRBJ1-2,TRBD1,.,TGTGCCAGCAGCTACGAGACAGGGGGCCACTATGGCTACACCTTC,CASSYETGGHYGYTF
14,TRBV19,TRBJ1-1,.,.,TGTGCCAGTCTAAATAGACAGTTGAACACTGAAGCTTTCTTT,CASLNRQLNTEAFF
13,TRBV29-1,TRBJ2-7,.,.,TGCAGCGTTGAAGTAGGTCCAGGCTACGAGCAGTACTTC,CSVEVGPGYEQYF
14,TRBV30,TRBJ2-2,.,few,TGTGCCTGGGGTTACATTCACCAATCCGGGGAGCTGTTTTTT,CAWGYIHQSGELFF
18,TRBV21-1,TRBJ2-7,.,.,TGTGCCAGCAGCAAAGGAGCGTTAGGCCACCTGATCAGATACGAGCAGTACTTC,CASSKGALGHLIRYEQYF
13,TRBV7-8,TRBJ1-1,.,.,TGTGCCAGCAGCTTAGCTGGCAAAACTGAAGCTTTCTTT,CASSLAGKTEAFF
16,TRBV4-1,TRBJ2-6,TRBD2,.,TGCGCCAGCAGCCCGTATGGGAGGGACGGGGCCAACGTCCTGACTTTC,CASSPYGRDGANVLTF
15,TRBV10-3,TRBJ2-7,.,.,TGTGCCATCAGTGTTCACAGGGCGGACCTATACGAGCAGTACTTC,CAISVHRADLYEQYF
13,TRBV14,TRBJ1-2,.,.,TGTGCCAGCACCCCGGTAGGGGGCTATGGCTACACCTTC,CASTPVGGYGYTF
14,TRBV13,TRBJ1-3,.,.,TGTGCCAGCAGCCAGGGGAATTCTGGAAACACCATATATTTT,CASSQGNSGNTIYF
13,TRBV11-2,TRBJ2-3,.,.,TGTGCCAGCAGCTTAGCCACGGTTGATACGCAGTATTTT,CASSLATVDTQYF
17,TRBV18,TRBJ1-4,TRBD1,.,TGTGCCAGCTCACCCCGGGACAGGGGTACAACTAATGAAAAACTGTTTTTT,CASSPRDRGTTNEKLFF
17,TRBV5-1,TRBJ2-3,.,.,TGCGCCAGCAGCTTGGCCCCCCAGGGCGCCGTGGGAGATACGCAGTATTTT,CASSLAPQGAVGDTQYF
13,TRBV7-7,TRBJ2-7,.,.,TGTGCTAGCAGCTCCCCAGGGTCCCACGAGCAGTACTTC,CASSSPGSHEQYF
15,TRBV15,TRBJ2-1,TRBD2,.,TGTGCCACCAGCACACCCCGGGGGGGAAGAGATGAGCAGTTCTTC,CATSTPRGGRDEQFF
12,TRBV5-3,TRBJ1-4,.,.,TGTGCCAGAAGCTTGGTAGATGAAAAACTGTTTTTT,CARSLVDEKLFF
17,TRBV29-1,TRBJ2-3,TRBD2,.,TGCAGCCCTCGGTTGGCGGGGGGTCTTCAACCCACAGATACGCAGTATTTT,CSPRLAGGLQPTDTQYF
14,TRBV10-3,TRBJ1-2,.,.,TGTGCCATCAGTGAGGTACATTCTAACTATGGCTACACCTTC,CAISEVHSNYGYTF
13,TRBV27,TRBJ2-7,.,.,TGTGCCAGCAGTTTGTTCAACTCCTACGAGCAGTACTTC,CASSLFNSYEQYF
13,TRBV5-1,TRBJ2-1,TRBD1,once,TGCGCCAGCAATCCAGGGGGATACAATGAGCAGTTCTTC,CASNPGGYNEQFF
16,TRBV23-1,TRBJ1-5,.,.,TGCGCCAGCAGTCAACGCGGTTTGTGGTGCAATCAGCCCCAGCATTTT,CASSQRGLWCNQPQHF
15,TRBV27,TRBJ2-2,.,.,TGTGCCAGCAGTTTCTGGGGTGCAGCGGGTGGGGAGCTGTTTTTT,CASSFWGAAGGELFF
13,TRBV7-9,TRBJ2-7,.,.,TGTGCCAGCAGACAGGCAAACTCCTACGAGCAGTACTTC,CASRQANSYEQYF
14,TRBV10-3,TRBJ1-4,.,.,TGTGCCATCAGTGAAGGGGGGGTTCGGGAAAAACTGTTTTTT,CAISEGGVREKLFF
15,TRBV7-9,TRBJ2-1,.,.,TGTGCCAGCCATGAGGGGGTCCTCTCCTACAATGAGCAGTTCTTC,CASHEGVLSYNEQFF
14,TRBV4-1,TRBJ1-1,.,.,TGCGCCAGCAACCCACCGGGTTCGAACACTGAAGCTTTCTTT,CASNPPGSNTEAFF
12,TRBV2,TRBJ2-5,.,.,TGTGCCAGCATAGGAGGGGAGGAGACCCAGTACTTC,CASIGGEETQYF
13,TRBV9,TRBJ1-1,TRBD1,.,TGTGCCAGCAGCGGACAGGGGAACACTGAAGCTTTCTTT,CASSGQGNTEAFF
18,TRBV10-3,TRBJ2-6,TRBD2,.,TGTGCCATCCAGTCGAGTAGCGGGATAGGCTCTGTGTCCAACGTCCTGACTTTC,CAIQSSSGIGSVSNVLTF
11,TRBV20-1,TRBJ2-3,.,once,TGCAGTGCTAGAGATCTAGAAACGCAGTATTTT,CSARDLETQYF
18,TRBV2,TRBJ2-6,TRBD1,.,TGTGCCAGCATCCTTCCGGGACAGGGAGGAGGTGGGGCCAACGTCCTGACTTTC,CASILPGQGGGGANVLTF
15,TRBV7-9,TRBJ1-1,.,.,TGTGCCAGCAGCTCCCCAGAGGACATGAACACTGAAGCTTTCTTT,CASSSPEDMNTEAFF
15,TRBV9,TRBJ1-5,.,.,TGTGCCAGCAGCCGGGGGACGGGGGGCGGTCAGCCCCAGCATTTT,CASSRGTGGGQPQHF
17,TRBV5-1,TRBJ1-4,TRBD1,.,TGCGCCAGCAGCTATGGACAGGGGGCGCCTAGCAATGAAAAACTGTTTTTT,CASSYGQGAPSNEKLFF
13,TRBV28,TRBJ2-2,.,.,TGTGCCAGCAGGGGGGGGAACACCGGGGAGCTGTTTTTT,CASRGGNTGELFF
15,TRBV4-1,TRBJ1-1,.,.,TGCGCCAGCAGCCAATGGGGAGAGGTTAACACTGAAGCTTTCTTT,CASSQWGEVNTEAFF
14,TRBV7-2,TRBJ2-5,.,.,TGTGCCAGCAGCCCAACCGACATACAAGAGACCCAGTACTTC,CASSPTDIQETQYF
13,TRBV19,TRBJ1-4,TRBD1,.,TGTGCCAGTAGTAGACAGGGGAATGAAAAACTGTTTTTT,CASSRQGNEKLFF
17,TRBV5-4,TRBJ2-3,TRBD2,.,TGTGCCAGCAGCTCCGGTGGAGCGGGGGAGACGAGGGATACGCAGTATTTT,CASSSGGAGETRDTQYF
16,TRBV5-1,TRBJ2-7,.,.,TGCGCCAGCAGCTTGGCTGTCAACAGGTTTTCCTACGAGCAGTACTTC,CASSLAVNRFSYEQYF
13,TRBV5-4,TRBJ2-5,.,.,TGTGCCAGCAGCTTGGCCCCCCTGGAGACCCAGTACTTC,CASSLAPLETQYF
11,TRBV4-1,TRBJ2-7,.,.,TGCGCCAGCAGCCAAGGGCTCGAGCAGTACTTC,CASSQGLEQYF
14,TRBV7-9,TRBJ2-5,.,.,TGTGCCAGCAGCTTAGTAGTAGGGGGAGAGACCCAGTACTTC,CASSLVVGGETQYF